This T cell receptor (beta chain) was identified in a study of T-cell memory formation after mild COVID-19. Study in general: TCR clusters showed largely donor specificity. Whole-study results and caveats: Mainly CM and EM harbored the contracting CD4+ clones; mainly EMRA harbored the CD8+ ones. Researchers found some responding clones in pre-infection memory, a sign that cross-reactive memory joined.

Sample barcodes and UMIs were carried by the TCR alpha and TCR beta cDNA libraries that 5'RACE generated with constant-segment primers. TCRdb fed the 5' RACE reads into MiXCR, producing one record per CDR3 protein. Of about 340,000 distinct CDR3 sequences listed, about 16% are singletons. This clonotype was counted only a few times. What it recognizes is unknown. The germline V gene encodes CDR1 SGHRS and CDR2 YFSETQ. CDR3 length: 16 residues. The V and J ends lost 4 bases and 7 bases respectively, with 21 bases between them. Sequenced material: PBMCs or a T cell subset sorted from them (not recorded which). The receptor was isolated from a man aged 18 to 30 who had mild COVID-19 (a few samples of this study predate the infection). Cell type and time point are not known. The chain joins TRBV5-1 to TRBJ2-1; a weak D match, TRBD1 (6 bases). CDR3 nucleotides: TGCGCCAGCAGCCCGGACGGCAGGGGATGGTCAAATGAGCAGTTCTTC. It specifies CASSPDGRGWSNEQFF.